This TCR beta chain derives from a study of post-analysis software for immune sequencing data (dated by TCRdb to between 2015 and 2016). With regard to the full study: Recorded disease courses included relapsing-remitting, secondary progressive and progressive-relapsing multiple sclerosis, with some patients lacking subtype annotation. A subset of samples was prepared in parallel using single-end sample barcoding, then pooled and co-amplified after Illumina adapter ligation. The multiple sclerosis patient repertoires were compared with approximately 11 previously published healthy control repertoires from donors aged about 6 to 26 years. General study outcomes and caveats: Compared with controls, multiple sclerosis patients had significantly lower normalized Chao1 diversity, a finding suggesting substantial peripheral T-cell clonal expansion. The control group was slightly older than the multiple sclerosis patient group. Direct clustering with F measure revealed strong co-clustering of samples prepared in the same batch, which led to a batch-effect correction.

Turning to this clonotype: This clone's antigen is unknown. No base quality information exists; no much larger clone differs at one position.

Libraries were built with PCR. Sequencing instrument: Illumina HiSeq 2500. To reduce PCR and sequencing biases, unique molecular identifiers were built into the TCR beta cDNA libraries. Per 1 to 10 million input T cells, some 500,000 cDNA molecules were obtained, such that each molecule approximated one T cell. Patient libraries were prepared and sequenced with the same protocol used for the earlier healthy control dataset. Within a given batch, samples were prepared together, multiplexed and sequenced on the same HiSeq lane. The published analysis was carried out like this. Raw barcoded reads were processed with MIGEC, discarding single-read molecular identifier groups before consensus assembly and CDR3 extraction. Clonotype tables were post-analysed with VDJtools, and diversity was normalized by down-sampling all datasets to the smallest sample size. In repertoire overlap clustering, CDR3 amino acid sequences, but not nucleotide sequences, were matched to correct batch-related cross-sample contamination. TCRdb handled the public reads itself, with Q25 trimming in fastp and clone calling in MiXCR, and kept productive beta chains. Under each unique CDR3 protein, matching rows form one entry showing the most common genes and DNA. TCRdb, rather than the study authors, made the V and J calls. In all, the sample holds about 820,000 distinct CDR3 sequences, and 53% of those were seen once. The ten largest clones take up roughly 4.4% of the sample.

To demonstrate the VDJtools post-analysis software, TCR beta repertoires were profiled from the peripheral blood of about 13 young patients with multiple sclerosis. The multiple sclerosis patients were children and adolescents between roughly 6 and 16 years of age. What was sequenced was blood. The TCR comes from a girl between 5 and 17 years old with multiple sclerosis.

The DNA sequence reads TGCAGTGGCAGGGGGCGCTTGGATTTGGAGTTCTTC. Its product reads: CSGRGRLDLEFF. This chain joins TRBV20-1 to TRBJ2-1, with 8 bases matching TRBD1. From cysteine to phenylalanine, the CDR3 is 12 amino acids long. The sequence is cut down to CDR3 DNA, 36 bases in frame from base 1. From a lookup of the germline V gene (reference sequence), CDR1 and CDR2 are DFQATT and SNEGSKA. V ends up 7 bases short and J 14 bases short, with an unmatched junction base count of 13.